A single sample is the source of the 14 T cell receptor beta chains below, sequenced in a study of T cells after yellow fever vaccination. TCRdb independently ran MiXCR on the 5' RACE reads; one entry per CDR3 protein. Here the sample spans 110,000 to 150,000 distinct CDR3 sequences, more than 6.5% being singletons. The specimen comprised CD4+ T cells sorted from PBMCs, sampled 10 days after the yellow fever booster vaccination. These receptors were obtained from a young man who received the YFV17D yellow fever vaccine.

In this sample, this clonotype turned up many times. The genes are TRBV6-1 and TRBJ2-7, with 7 bases matching TRBD1. V lost 6 bases to trimming and J lost 5 bases; unmatched junction nucleotides: 7. Germline CDR1 reads MNHNS; CDR2 reads SASEGT. The CDR3 spans 13 residues. CDR3 sequence reads: CASRRTGIDEQYF. CDR3 nucleotides: TGTGCCAGCAGAAGGACAGGCATAGACGAGCAGTACTTC.

This clonotype was observed at least ten times. This sequence joins TRBV11-2 and TRBJ1-2; D uncertain. Trimming took 6 bases from V and 3 from J, leaving 8 bases between them. The CDR3 sequence is 12 residues long. CDR1 SGHAT and CDR2 FQNNGV come from the germline V gene. CDR3 residues: CASSPLDYGYTF. CDR3 nucleotide sequence: TGTGCCAGCAGTCCACTAGACTATGGCTACACCTTC.

This clonotype was seen many times. This chain connects TRBV5-1 to TRBJ2-5, with 12 bases matching TRBD2. This CDR3 comprises 16 residues. Germline V lookup: CDR1 SGHRS, CDR2 YFSETQ. V lost 5 bases to trimming and J lost 2 bases; unmatched junction nucleotides: 7. CDR3 protein: CASSYLAGGGQETQYF. The CDR3 region has the DNA TGCGCCAGCAGTTATCTAGCGGGAGGGGGTCAAGAGACCCAGTACTTC. The full variable domain, with the rest looked up from reference TRBV5-1 and TRBJ2-5, is KAGVTQTPRYLIKTRGQQVTLSCSPISGHRSVSWYQQTPGQGLQFLFEYFSETQRNKGNFPGRFSGRQFSNSRSEMNVSTLELGDSALYLCASSYLAGGGQETQYFGPGTRLLVL.

This clonotype was detected ten times or more. This chain links TRBV12-3 or TRBV12-4 with TRBJ2-1; no definite D call. Trimming removed 7 bases from V and 3 bases from J, with 4 bases in between. CDR3 length: 11 residues. CDR3 residues: CASIFYNEQFF. The CDR3 nucleotides are TGTGCCAGCATCTTCTACAATGAGCAGTTCTTC.

This chain joins TRBV25-1 and TRBJ2-7; no clear D gene. The germline V gene encodes CDR1 MGHDK and CDR2 SYGVNS. V was trimmed by 3 bases and J by 0 bases, leaving 9 bases between them. This CDR3 region has 14 residues. The CDR3 nucleotides read TGTGCCAGCAGTGAGCAGGTTAGCTCCTACGAGCAGTACTTC. This sequence encodes CASSEQVSSYEQYF.

This clonotype was detected ten times or more. V usage is TRBV12-3 or TRBV12-4 and J usage is TRBJ2-7; D not certain. The germline V and J ends were trimmed by 5 bases and 0 bases, with 11 bases remaining between them. CDR3 length: 14 amino acids. The CDR3 coding sequence is TGTGCCAGCAGTAGCCTTAGGGACTCCTACGAGCAGTACTTC. Its protein product is CASSSLRDSYEQYF.

This clonotype occurred many times. This chain links TRBV6-1 with TRBJ2-2; D is perhaps TRBD1 (5 bases). V lost 3 bases, J lost 5 bases, and 7 bases lay in between. CDR1 and CDR2 from the germline V gene are MNHNS and SASEGT. CDR3 length: 13 residues. The CDR3 DNA reads TGTGCCAGCAGTGACAGGGCGACCGGGGAGCTGTTTTTT. This encodes CASSDRATGELFF.

This clonotype showed up many times. This chain connects TRBV12-3 or TRBV12-4 to TRBJ2-1; no definite D call. V shed 3 bases and J shed 3 bases, with 3 bases lying between them. The length of the CDR3 is 12 residues. DNA for the CDR3: TGTGCCAGCAGTTTGAGCTACAATGAGCAGTTCTTC. It specifies CASSLSYNEQFF.

This clonotype occurred a few times. The chain combines TRBV20-1 with TRBJ1-1; 7 bases align to TRBD1. The germline V gene has CDR1 DFQATT and CDR2 SNEGSKA (reference sequence). This CDR3 has 15 residues. The ends lost 0 bases at V and 3 bases at J; junction bases unmatched: 7. CDR3 loop: CSARDHRGGDTEAFF. Written as DNA, the CDR3 is TGCAGTGCTAGAGATCACAGGGGTGGGGACACTGAAGCTTTCTTT.

The table lists this clonotype with many counts. V and J are TRBV12-3 or TRBV12-4 and TRBJ2-3; D remains ambiguous. The CDR3 sequence is 16 residues long. V was clipped by 2 bases and J by 1 base, with 13 bases between them. The CDR3 loop is CASSLFNRGGTDTQYF. For the CDR3, the DNA is TGTGCCAGCAGTTTATTCAATCGTGGCGGCACAGATACGCAGTATTTT.

This clonotype was observed many times. V usage is TRBV14 and J usage is TRBJ2-5; 7 bases fit TRBD1. The trim removed 8 bases at V and 5 bases at J, leaving 11 bases unmatched. The CDR3 is made up of 14 amino acids. Germline V CDR1 and CDR2: SGHDN, FVKESK. CDR3 amino acids: CASSPLQGPETQYF. In DNA, the CDR3 is TGTGCCAGCTCCCCGCTACAGGGGCCGGAGACCCAGTACTTC. Filled out from reference TRBV14 and TRBJ2-5, the complete variable domain reads EAGVTQFPSHSVIEKGQTVTLRCDPISGHDNLYWYRRVMGKEIKFLLHFVKESKQDESGMPNNRFLAERTGGTYSTLKVQPAELEDSGVYFCASSPLQGPETQYFGPGTRLLVL.

This clonotype was observed at least ten times. The chain employs TRBV27 and TRBJ2-7, with D hard to call. Germline V gene sequence: CDR1 MNHEY, CDR2 SMNVEV (reference sequence). The CDR3 has 15 residues. Trimming took 4 bases from V and 3 from J, leaving 16 bases between them. In DNA, the CDR3 is TGTGCCAGCAGTTCCCAACCCGGGCAGCTCTACGAGCAGTACTTC. It specifies CASSSQPGQLYEQYF.

This clonotype was counted many times. This chain connects TRBV2 to TRBJ1-1; the D gene is possibly TRBD1 (5 bases). Trimming took 10 bases from V and 2 from J, leaving 17 bases between them. CDR3 length: 14 amino acids. Germline loops: CDR1 SNHLY, CDR2 FYNNEI. DNA of the CDR3: TGTGCCAACAGGTGGGCCAGGCCAAACACTGAAGCTTTCTTT. Translated: CANRWARPNTEAFF.

This clonotype was observed at least ten times. The chain joins TRBV4-3 to TRBJ2-4; D gene ambiguous. The ends were cut back, 0 bases at V and 2 bases at J, with 11 bases in the middle. CDR1 is LGHNA and CDR2 is YSLEER in the germline V gene. CDR3 length equals 16 residues. The chain's CDR3 is CASSQDRGDSKNIQYF. Written as DNA, the CDR3 is TGCGCCAGCAGCCAAGATCGCGGAGATTCCAAAAACATTCAGTACTTC.